This TCR beta chain was identified in a study of CD8 T cells in ankylosing spondylitis. Quantitative 5'-RACE with molecular barcodes was used to make the TCR beta libraries. Each CDR3 protein gets one entry after TCRdb re-called the 5' RACE reads with MiXCR. Found here are approximately 550,000 distinct CDR3 sequences, roughly 13% of them singletons; the top ten hold nearly 7%. General observations from the study: There was a TCR beta motif, made of eight highly homologous variants, that appeared characteristic of ankylosing spondylitis blood.

Of note for this clonotype: Its matching antigen is unknown.

Trimming took off 5 bases at V and 0 bases at J, with 10 bases between the two ends. This CDR3 is built from 13 residues. Germline loops: CDR1 GTSNPN, CDR2 SVGIG (reference sequence). The V call is TRBV30, the J call TRBJ1-1; perhaps TRBD1 as D (5 bases). The sample comprised blood, either unsorted or a sorted T cell fraction (not recorded which). The TCR comes from a male donor with ankylosing spondylitis. CDR3 residues: CAWSTDLNTEAFF. The CDR3 DNA follows: TGTGCCTGGTCGACAGATTTGAACACTGAAGCTTTCTTT.